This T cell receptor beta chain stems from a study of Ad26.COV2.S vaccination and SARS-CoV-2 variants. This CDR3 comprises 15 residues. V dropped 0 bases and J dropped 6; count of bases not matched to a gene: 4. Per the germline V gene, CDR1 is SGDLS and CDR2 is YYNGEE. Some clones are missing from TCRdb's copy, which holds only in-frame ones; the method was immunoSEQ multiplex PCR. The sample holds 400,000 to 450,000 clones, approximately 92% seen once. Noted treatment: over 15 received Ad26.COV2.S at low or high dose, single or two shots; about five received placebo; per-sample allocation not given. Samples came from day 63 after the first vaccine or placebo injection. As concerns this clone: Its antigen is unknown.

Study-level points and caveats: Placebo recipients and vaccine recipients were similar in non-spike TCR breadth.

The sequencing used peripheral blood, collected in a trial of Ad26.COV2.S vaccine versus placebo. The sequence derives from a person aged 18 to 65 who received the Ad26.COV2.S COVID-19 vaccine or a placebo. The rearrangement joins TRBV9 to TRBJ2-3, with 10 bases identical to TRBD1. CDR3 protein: CASSVDGTGADTQYF. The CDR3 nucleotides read TGTGCCAGCAGCGTAGATGGGACAGGGGCGGATACGCAGTATTTT.